Listed below are T cell receptor beta chains from one sample, sequenced in a study of CD8+ T cells in alopecia areata. Assay used: immunoSEQ multiplex PCR; TCRdb lists only in-frame clones, some missing. Of about 200,000 clones listed, 57% are singletons. The material sequenced was CD4+ T cells sorted from blood, taken at week 0. These receptor sequences come from a human donor with alopecia areata. The CDR3 runs from the conserved cysteine through the conserved F or W. The D gene is left open where the match is weak. A row's size may be missing; if present it is once, few, many or a size class.

d_call j_call clone_size v_call cdr3_nt cdr3_aa
- TRBJ2-3 few TRBV29-1 TGCAGCGTTTCTCGGGGCAGAGCAGATACGCAGTATTTT CSVSRGRADTQYF
- TRBJ2-5 - TRBV5-4 TGTGCCAGCAGCTTGGGGGAGCGGGAGACCCAGTACTTC CASSLGERETQYF
- TRBJ1-2 - TRBV5-1 TGCGCCAGCAGCTCTCAAGATTCATCGCGTGGCTACACCTTC CASSSQDSSRGYTF
TRBD1 TRBJ2-4 - TRBV4-1 TGCGCCAGCAGCCAAGAGGGCAGGGGGCACGGAAACATTCAGTACTTC CASSQEGRGHGNIQYF
TRBD2 TRBJ2-7 - TRBV4-1 TGCGCCAGCAGCCAACTAGCCGGGACTACCTACGAGCAGTACTTC CASSQLAGTTYEQYF
- TRBJ2-1 - TRBV5-1 TGCGCCAGCAGACCGGGAGACTCCTACAATGAGCAGTTCTTC CASRPGDSYNEQFF
- TRBJ1-2 - TRBV6-6 TGTGCCAGCAGTTACTCGGCTAACTATGGCTACACCTTC CASSYSANYGYTF
TRBD2 TRBJ2-1 - TRBV29-1 TGCAGCGTCCCCGCCCAGGGACTAGCGGGAGTGGTGAACTACAATGAGCAGTTCTTC CSVPAQGLAGVVNYNEQFF
- TRBJ1-2 - TRBV9 TGTGCCAGCAGCGTAGCATCCAGGGCTCCGTATGGCTACACCTTC CASSVASRAPYGYTF
- TRBJ1-6 - TRBV30 TGTGCCTGGAGTGTACTTAATTCACCCCTCCACTTT CAWSVLNSPLHF
- TRBJ1-5 - TRBV30 TGTGCCTGGAGTGTAGCAGGTAACGATCAGCCCCAGCATTTT CAWSVAGNDQPQHF
TRBD1 TRBJ1-2 few TRBV29-1 TGCAGCGTGGGACAGGCTCGATTTAGCTATGGCTACACCTTC CSVGQARFSYGYTF
- TRBJ1-4 - TRBV5-6 TGTGCCAGCAGCTTGTCAGGGACACGTCAAGGAGAAAAACTGTTTTTT CASSLSGTRQGEKLFF
- TRBJ1-1 - TRBV29-1 TGCAGCGTCATCCCCGGGGTCACTGAAGCTTTCTTT CSVIPGVTEAFF
- TRBJ1-2 - TRBV19 TGTGCCAGTAGTATCCAGCTCGGCCCAAGCTATGGCTACACCTTC CASSIQLGPSYGYTF
- TRBJ2-2 - TRBV5-6 TGTGCCAGCAGCTGGGGAGTCACCGGGGAGCTGTTTTTT CASSWGVTGELFF
- TRBJ1-6 few TRBV19 TGTGCCAGTACCCCCGGAACCGGGCAACTTTCACCCCTCCACTTT CASTPGTGQLSPLHF